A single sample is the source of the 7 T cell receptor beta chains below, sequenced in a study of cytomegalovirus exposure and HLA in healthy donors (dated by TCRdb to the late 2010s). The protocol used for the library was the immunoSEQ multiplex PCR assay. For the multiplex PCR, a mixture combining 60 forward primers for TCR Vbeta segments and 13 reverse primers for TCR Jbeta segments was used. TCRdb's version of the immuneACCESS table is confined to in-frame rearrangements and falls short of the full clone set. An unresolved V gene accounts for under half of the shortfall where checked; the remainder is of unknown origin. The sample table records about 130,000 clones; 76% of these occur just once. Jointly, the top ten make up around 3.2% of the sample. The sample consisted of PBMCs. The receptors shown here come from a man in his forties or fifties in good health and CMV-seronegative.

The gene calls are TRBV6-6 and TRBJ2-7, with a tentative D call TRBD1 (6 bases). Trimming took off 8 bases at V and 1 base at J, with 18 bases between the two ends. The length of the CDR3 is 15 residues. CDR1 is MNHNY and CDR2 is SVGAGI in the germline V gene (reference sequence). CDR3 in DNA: TGTGCCAGCCTCGTAAGGTGGACAGAGTCCTACGAGCAGTACTTC. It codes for CASLVRWTESYEQYF.

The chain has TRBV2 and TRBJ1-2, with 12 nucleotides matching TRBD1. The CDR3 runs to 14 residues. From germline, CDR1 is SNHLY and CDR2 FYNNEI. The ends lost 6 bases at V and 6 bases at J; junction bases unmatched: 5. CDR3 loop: CASRAGQGANGYTF. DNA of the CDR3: TGTGCCAGCAGGGCGGGACAGGGGGCGAATGGCTACACCTTC.

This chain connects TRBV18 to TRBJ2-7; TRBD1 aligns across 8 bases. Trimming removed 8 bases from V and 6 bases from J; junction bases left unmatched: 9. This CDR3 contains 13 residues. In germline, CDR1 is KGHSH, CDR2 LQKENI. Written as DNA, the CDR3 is TGTGCCAGCGCGGGGACAGGTTCTGCCGAGCAGTACTTC. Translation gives CASAGTGSAEQYF. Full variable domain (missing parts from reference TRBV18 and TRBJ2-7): NAGVMQNPRHLVRRRGQEARLRCSPMKGHSHVYWYRQLPEEGLKFMVYLQKENIIDESGMPKERFSAEFPKEGPSILRIQQVVRGDSAAYFCASAGTGSAEQYFGPGTRLTVT.

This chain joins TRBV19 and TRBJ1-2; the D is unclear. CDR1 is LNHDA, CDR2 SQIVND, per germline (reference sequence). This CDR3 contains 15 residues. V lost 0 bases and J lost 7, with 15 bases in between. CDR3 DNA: TGTGCCAGTAGTATAGATCCGGGAGGCAGGTTTGGCTACACCTTC. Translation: CASSIDPGGRFGYTF.

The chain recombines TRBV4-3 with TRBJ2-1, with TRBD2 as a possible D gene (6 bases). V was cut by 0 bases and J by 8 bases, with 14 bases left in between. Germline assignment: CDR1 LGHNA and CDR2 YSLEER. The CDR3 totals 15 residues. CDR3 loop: CASSQDRTEGHEQFF. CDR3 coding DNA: TGCGCCAGCAGCCAAGATCGTACGGAGGGCCATGAGCAGTTCTTC.

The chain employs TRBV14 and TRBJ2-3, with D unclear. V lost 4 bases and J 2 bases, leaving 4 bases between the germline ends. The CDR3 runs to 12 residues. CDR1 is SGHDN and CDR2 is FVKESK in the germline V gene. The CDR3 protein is CASSRLTDTQYF. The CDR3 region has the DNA TGTGCCAGCAGCCGTCTCACAGATACGCAGTATTTT.

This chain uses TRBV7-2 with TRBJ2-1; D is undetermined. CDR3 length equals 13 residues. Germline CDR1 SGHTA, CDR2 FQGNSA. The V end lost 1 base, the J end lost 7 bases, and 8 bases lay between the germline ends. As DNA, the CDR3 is TGTGCCAGCAGCTTAGACAGTTTTAATGAGCAGTTCTTC. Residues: CASSLDSFNEQFF.